This passage covers 26 T cell receptor beta chains from one sample sequenced in a study of T-cell reconstitution after alpha-beta-depleted transplantation in children. It was with unique molecular identifiers that the TCRbeta library was prepared. TCRdb processed the PCR reads anew with MiXCR; each CDR3 protein has one entry. The sample records fewer than 550,000 distinct CDR3 sequences, 11% being singletons. The sequenced sample was PBMCs from the stem cell graft donor, obtained from the stem cell graft. These TCRs come from a human donor who donated a stem cell graft to a child with acute myeloid leukemia.

This clonotype was seen at least ten times. The chain uses TRBV18 and TRBJ2-7; D perhaps matches TRBD1 (6 bases). The V and J ends lost 1 base and 0 bases respectively, with 7 bases between them. The CDR3 has 14 amino acids. Germline loops: CDR1 KGHSH, CDR2 LQKENI. The CDR3 loop reads CASSPRTDSYEQYF. The DNA of the CDR3 is TGTGCCAGCTCACCACGGACAGACTCCTACGAGCAGTACTTC.

The table lists this clonotype with a few counts. The V call is TRBV12-3 or TRBV12-4, the J call TRBJ1-4, with TRBD1 matching 7 bases. The V gene end was trimmed by 4 bases and the J gene end by 7 bases; junction bases not matched to a gene: 15. This CDR3 is 17 amino acids long. The DNA of the CDR3 is TGTGCCAGCAGTTCGCATAGGGGACAGACGGAGGGTGAAAAACTGTTTTTT. As protein: CASSSHRGQTEGEKLFF.

This chain joins TRBV6-1 and TRBJ2-5; no definite D call. Trimming cost V 4 bases and J 4 bases, with 13 bases left between them. This CDR3 is 14 amino acids long. The germline gives CDR1 MNHNS, CDR2 SASEGT. In nucleotides, the CDR3 is TGTGCCAGCAGTGGACCGGGCGGCGGAGAGACCCAGTACTTC. It yields the protein CASSGPGGGETQYF.

The rearrangement uses TRBV11-2 and TRBJ2-5; D remains ambiguous. Germline-derived CDR1 and CDR2 are SGHAT and FQNNGV. The V end lost 0 bases, the J end lost 4 bases, and 12 bases lay between the germline ends. This CDR3 is 15 amino acids long. Here the CDR3 reads CASSLDTGRRETQYF. Here the CDR3 DNA reads TGTGCCAGCAGCTTAGATACCGGCAGGAGAGAGACCCAGTACTTC.

The chain carries TRBV4-1 and TRBJ2-5, with TRBD1 as a possible D gene (5 bases). Trimming removed 0 bases from V and 3 bases from J, with 11 bases in between. CDR1 is MGHRA, CDR2 YSYEKL, per germline. CDR3 length: 15 residues. CDR3 region: CASSQDLGRKETQYF. The CDR3 DNA reads as TGCGCCAGCAGCCAAGATTTGGGGCGCAAAGAGACCCAGTACTTC.

The chain links TRBV3-1 to TRBJ1-5; 7 bases are a match to TRBD1. The V and J ends lost 4 bases and 3 bases, in that order; junction bases with no gene match: 27. CDR1 is LGHDT, CDR2 YNNKEL, per germline (reference sequence). The CDR3 spans 22 residues. CDR3 in amino acids: CASSPSILRLGGEEPNNQPQHF. The CDR3 DNA follows: TGTGCCAGCAGCCCTTCCATCCTGCGCCTAGGGGGCGAGGAACCTAACAATCAGCCCCAGCATTTT. Complete variable domain (other parts from reference TRBV3-1 and TRBJ1-5): DTAVSQTPKYLVTQMGNDKSIKCEQNLGHDTMYWYKQDSKKFLKIMFSYNNKELIINETVPNRFSPKSPDKAHLNLHINSLELGDSAVYFCASSPSILRLGGEEPNNQPQHFGDGTRLSIL.

This clonotype has just a few counts. The rearrangement joins TRBV27 to TRBJ1-6, with D uncertain. The CDR3 has 16 residues. The germline V gene encodes CDR1 MNHEY and CDR2 SMNVEV (reference sequence). Trimming left V 0 bases short and J 5 bases short, with 11 bases between. The CDR3, as DNA: TGTGCCAGCAGTTTATCACTATGGCCTAATAATTCACCCCTCCACTTT. It is translated as CASSLSLWPNNSPLHF.

This clonotype came up a few times. The chain carries TRBV7-9 and TRBJ1-1; D is uncertain. Germline V gene data show CDR1 as SEHNR and CDR2 as FQNEAQ (reference sequence). This CDR3 has 13 amino acids. The V end lost 2 bases, the J end lost 4 bases, and 8 bases lay between the germline ends. DNA of the CDR3: TGTGCCAGCAGCTTACAGGCGCGCACTGAAGCTTTCTTT. The encoded protein is CASSLQARTEAFF. The full variable domain, its missing parts supplied by reference TRBV7-9 and TRBJ1-1, is DTGVSQNPRHKITKRGQNVTFRCDPISEHNRLYWYRQTLGQGPEFLTYFQNEAQLEKSRLLSDRFSAERPKGSFSTLEIQRTEQGDSAMYLCASSLQARTEAFFGQGTRLTVV.

In its sample, this clonotype was seen many times. V usage is TRBV12-3 or TRBV12-4 and J usage is TRBJ1-1, with D perhaps matching TRBD1 (6 bases). V shed 4 bases and J shed 4 bases, with 13 bases lying between them. The CDR3 has 14 amino acids. This chain's CDR3 is CASSWGTRGTEAFF. In nucleotides, the CDR3 is TGTGCCAGCAGTTGGGGGACACGGGGCACTGAAGCTTTCTTT.

On this clonotype: One end of the junction does not line up with germline, which may come from a read error. V and J are TRBV4-2 and TRBJ2-7; D unresolved. Germline lookup yields CDR1 LGHNA and CDR2 YNFKEQ. The CDR3 sequence is 15 residues long. CDR3 sequence reads: CASSQSSLFSCEQYF. The CDR3, as DNA: TGTGCCAGCAGCCAATCTAGTCTGTTCTCCTGCGAGCAGTACTTC.

V gene TRBV25-1 combines with J gene TRBJ1-4; D ambiguous. Germline V CDR1 and CDR2: MGHDK, SYGVNS. V lost 3 bases, J lost 8 bases, and 4 bases lay in between. This CDR3 comprises 11 residues. The CDR3 spells CASSDWEKLFF. The CDR3 DNA is TGTGCCAGCAGTGACTGGGAAAAACTGTTTTTT.

This chain joins TRBV12-3 or TRBV12-4 and TRBJ2-3, with TRBD1 as a possible D gene (6 bases). V was trimmed by 0 bases and J by 3 bases, leaving 13 bases between them. CDR3 length: 16 amino acids. The CDR3 reads CASSLAGRGWTDTQYF. CDR3 DNA sequence: TGTGCCAGCAGTTTAGCTGGCAGGGGATGGACAGATACGCAGTATTTT.

This clonotype was observed a few times. In DNA, the CDR3 is TGCGCCAGCAGCTTGGCGGCAGGCCTCAACACTGAAGCTTTCTTT. The encoded protein is CASSLAAGLNTEAFF. The genes are TRBV5-1 and TRBJ1-1; no firm D call. Trimming pared 0 bases from V and 2 bases from J, leaving 11 bases between. This CDR3 is built from 15 residues. The germline V gene encodes CDR1 SGHRS and CDR2 YFSETQ.

The chain is built from TRBV7-8 and TRBJ2-7; no definite D call. Deletions cut 1 base from V and 7 bases from J, with 8 bases between. Germline V CDR1 and CDR2: SGHVS, FQNEAQ. CDR3 length: 12 amino acids. As DNA, the CDR3 is TGTGCCAGCAGCTTAGTGATGGGGGAGCAGTACTTC. As protein: CASSLVMGEQYF.

This clonotype was counted a few times. The V gene is TRBV7-2, the J gene TRBJ2-1; 10 bases are shared with TRBD2. There are 14 residues in the CDR3. V was clipped by 7 bases and J by 6 bases; unmatched bases: 6. Germline V lookup: CDR1 SGHTA, CDR2 FQGNSA. The CDR3 coding sequence is TGTGCCAGCACCCCGGGACTAGCGTCCAATGAGCAGTTCTTC. It is translated as CASTPGLASNEQFF.

The rearrangement links TRBV10-3 to TRBJ2-2; 7 nucleotides align to TRBD2. This CDR3 has 17 residues. V lost 0 bases to trimming and J lost 4 bases; unmatched junction nucleotides: 8. In germline, CDR1 is ENHRY, CDR2 SYGVKD. The CDR3 DNA reads as TGTGCCATCAGTGAGTCGGCGGGGGAGACAAGCACCGGGGAGCTGTTTTTT. Translation: CAISESAGETSTGELFF.

This clonotype was recorded a few times. This rearrangement joins TRBV12-3 or TRBV12-4 to TRBJ2-5; 9 nucleotides align to TRBD2. The CDR3 is 14 residues long. The junction had 8 bases not matched to a gene; V was cut back by 8 bases and J by 4 bases. The CDR3 loop reads CASGGLAGRETQYF. CDR3 sequence (DNA): TGTGCCAGCGGAGGGCTAGCGGGGAGAGAGACCCAGTACTTC.

At least ten counts were recorded for this clonotype. This chain joins TRBV9 and TRBJ2-2; D perhaps matches TRBD1 (6 bases). Germline V gives CDR1 SGDLS, CDR2 YYNGEE. The CDR3 length is 15 residues. V lost 0 bases and J 1 base, leaving 7 bases between the germline ends. The CDR3 spells CASSVAGQNTGELFF. The CDR3 bases are TGTGCCAGCAGCGTAGCGGGACAGAACACCGGGGAGCTGTTTTTT. Variable domain in full (rest from reference TRBV9 and TRBJ2-2): DSGVTQTPKHLITATGQRVTLRCSPRSGDLSVYWYQQSLDQGLQFLIQYYNGEERAKGNILERFSAQQFPDLHSELNLSSLELGDSALYFCASSVAGQNTGELFFGEGSRLTVL.

This clonotype was counted ten times or more. This sequence joins TRBV20-1 and TRBJ2-1; possibly TRBD2 for D (6 bases). Germline loops: CDR1 DFQATT, CDR2 SNEGSKA (reference sequence). Trimming left V 3 bases short and J 4 bases short, with 10 bases between. The CDR3 sequence is 13 residues long. The CDR3 nucleotides are TGCAGTGCTAGCAATAGCGGTTACAATGAGCAGTTCTTC. Encoded protein: CSASNSGYNEQFF.

The sample holds a few counts of this clonotype. The chain uses TRBV29-1 and TRBJ2-3; D possibly uses TRBD1 or TRBD2 (5 bases each). Germline CDR1 SQVTM, CDR2 ANQGSEA. The CDR3 extends over 15 amino acids. V was clipped by 1 base and J by 2 bases, with 13 bases between them. This chain's CDR3 is CSVEGRGAFTDTQYF. The CDR3 DNA reads as TGCAGCGTTGAAGGGCGAGGGGCTTTCACAGATACGCAGTATTTT.

This clonotype was detected only a few times. The chain joins TRBV4-1 to TRBJ1-4; tentative D call: TRBD1 (5 bases). Germline-derived CDR1 and CDR2 are MGHRA and YSYEKL. CDR3 length: 16 amino acids. Trimming removed 4 bases at V and 7 bases at J, with 19 bases between. The CDR3, as DNA: TGCGCCAGCAGCCTAGAGGTTCGGCAGGGTGGTGAAAAACTGTTTTTT. Protein product: CASSLEVRQGGEKLFF.

This clonotype was detected a few times. The chain employs TRBV5-6 and TRBJ2-5; D is unresolved. Germline V gene data show CDR1 as SGHDT and CDR2 as YYEEEE. This CDR3 is 17 amino acids long. V was shortened by 0 bases and J by 7 bases, with 22 bases between the two germline ends. CDR3 bases: TGTGCCAGCAGCTTGGGAACCGCTGGGCAGGCTGCTGGGACCCAGTACTTC. This codes for CASSLGTAGQAAGTQYF.

This clonotype was seen more than once but under ten times. The rearrangement uses TRBV5-1 and TRBJ2-5; 11 positions agree with TRBD1. The CDR3 is 17 residues long. CDR1 and CDR2 from the germline V gene are SGHRS and YFSETQ. V lost 0 bases to trimming and J lost 3 bases; unmatched junction nucleotides: 7. CDR3 coding DNA: TGCGCCAGCAGCTTGGGAGCGGACAGGGGGCCTAAAGAGACCCAGTACTTC. This translates into CASSLGADRGPKETQYF.

This clonotype was counted ten times or more. The rearrangement joins TRBV5-1 to TRBJ1-4; TRBD1 matches 7 bases. J was trimmed by 10 bases and V by 3 bases; bases with no gene match: 18. The CDR3 covers 17 residues. Germline CDR1 is SGHRS and CDR2 is YFSETQ. CDR3 sequence: CASSSGTAERSLGKLFF. The CDR3 bases are TGCGCCAGCAGCTCTGGGACAGCAGAAAGAAGCCTGGGAAAACTGTTTTTT. Combining the CDR3 with reference TRBV5-1 and TRBJ1-4 gives the whole variable domain KAGVTQTPRYLIKTRGQQVTLSCSPISGHRSVSWYQQTPGQGLQFLFEYFSETQRNKGNFPGRFSGRQFSNSRSEMNVSTLELGDSALYLCASSSGTAERSLGKLFFGSGTQLSVL.

This clonotype was detected ten times or more. This rearrangement joins TRBV7-9 to TRBJ1-4; D unclear. V lost 4 bases and J lost 5, with 11 bases in between. Looked up from germline, CDR1 is SEHNR and CDR2 is FQNEAQ (reference sequence). The CDR3 has 14 amino acids. The CDR3 loop reads CASSSSGRNEKLFF. CDR3 in DNA: TGTGCCAGCAGCTCCTCGGGAAGAAATGAAAAACTGTTTTTT.

CDR3 loop: CSAMDLEGSEKLFF. The CDR3 DNA sequence: TGCAGTGCTATGGACCTGGAGGGGAGTGAAAAACTGTTTTTT. The V gene is TRBV20-1, the J gene TRBJ1-4, with D maybe TRBD1 (5 bases). The germline V gene has CDR1 DFQATT and CDR2 SNEGSKA (reference sequence). Trimming pared 4 bases from V and 7 bases from J, leaving 16 bases between. The CDR3 is 14 amino acids.